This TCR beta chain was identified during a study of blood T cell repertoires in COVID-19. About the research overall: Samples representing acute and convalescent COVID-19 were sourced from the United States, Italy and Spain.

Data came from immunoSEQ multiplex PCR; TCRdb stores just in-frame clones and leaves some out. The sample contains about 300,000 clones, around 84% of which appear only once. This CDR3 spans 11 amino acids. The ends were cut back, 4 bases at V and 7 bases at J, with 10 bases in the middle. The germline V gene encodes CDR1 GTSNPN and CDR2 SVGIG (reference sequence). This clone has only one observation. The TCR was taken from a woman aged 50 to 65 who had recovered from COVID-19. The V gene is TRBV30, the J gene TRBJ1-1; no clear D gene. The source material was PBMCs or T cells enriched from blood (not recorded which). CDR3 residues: CAWMQGDEAFF. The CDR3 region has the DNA TGTGCCTGGATGCAAGGAGATGAAGCTTTCTTT.